This TCR beta chain was documented in a study of post-analysis software for immune sequencing data. Background on the study: Included among the disease courses, which were recorded for the cohort, were relapsing-remitting, secondary progressive and progressive-relapsing multiple sclerosis.

In the case of this clonotype: Antigen specificity is unknown.

CDR1 is SGHRS, CDR2 YFSETQ, per germline. This CDR3 contains 14 residues. Trimming shortened V by 3 bases and J by 0 bases, and 7 bases separated the two germline ends. Study results and caveats: Among multiple sclerosis patients, normalized Chao1 diversity was significantly below that of controls. Several TRBV segments occurring more often in patients than controls included TRBV5-6, TRBV5-1 and TRBV20-1.

The library was made from cDNA and included unique molecular identifiers. TCRdb ran MiXCR on the PCR reads and lists one entry per CDR3 protein. This table has 350,000 to 500,000 distinct CDR3 sequences, approximately 37% appearing once. The sequenced material came from blood. This TCR came from a girl aged 2 to 10 with multiple sclerosis. This rearrangement joins TRBV5-1 to TRBJ2-1; no reliable D call. This CDR3 is CASSSVSSYNEQFF. DNA of the CDR3: TGCGCCAGCAGCTCCGTCAGCTCCTACAATGAGCAGTTCTTC.